This T cell receptor (beta chain) was found in a study of technical replicates of blood from several donors. The length of the CDR3 is 13 residues. V was shortened by 4 bases and J by 3 bases, with 10 bases between the two germline ends. Germline lookup yields CDR1 LNHDA and CDR2 SQIVND (reference sequence). TCRdb's copy holds only in-frame clones and misses some; the assay was immunoSEQ multiplex PCR. The sample includes under 100,000 clones, approximately 94% of them seen just once. The sample taken for sequencing was T cells isolated from PBMCs. The sequence derives from a human donor in good health. V and J are TRBV19 and TRBJ2-7, with D maybe TRBD1 (6 bases). CDR3 sequence reads: CASSNGQNYEQYF. CDR3 sequence (DNA): TGTGCCAGTAGTAACGGACAGAACTACGAGCAGTACTTC.